A single sample gave rise to the 24 T cell receptor beta chains below, sequenced in a study of T cell responses to AZD1222 COVID-19 vaccine. Sequencing was performed with immunoSEQ multiplex PCR; in TCRdb, only in-frame clones are kept and a portion is missing. This sample has about 69,000 clones, with around four fifths found just once. The starting material was peripheral blood, obtained 28 days after the second AZD1222 dose. The receptors were gathered from an adult who received the AZD1222 COVID-19 vaccine.

The chain links TRBV5-4 to TRBJ1-4; 8 bases align to TRBD1. Germline V gene sequence: CDR1 SGHNT, CDR2 YYREEE (reference sequence). V lost 1 base and J lost 7; bases outside the gene matches: 3. This CDR3 spans 14 amino acids. The chain's CDR3 is CASSLQGASEKLFF. Here the CDR3 DNA reads TGTGCCAGCAGCTTGCAGGGGGCCTCTGAAAAACTGTTTTTT. Full variable domain (outside the CDR3, taken from reference TRBV5-4 and TRBJ1-4): ETGVTQSPTHLIKTRGQQVTLRCSSQSGHNTVSWYQQALGQGPQFIFQYYREEENGRGNFPPRFSGLQFPNYSSELNVNALELDDSALYLCASSLQGASEKLFFGSGTQLSVL.

In its sample, this clone was seen once. The chain links TRBV29-1 to TRBJ2-3, with TRBD2 matching 10 bases. The V gene end was trimmed by 5 bases and the J gene end by 2 bases; junction bases not matched to a gene: 7. The CDR3 contains 15 residues. Germline assignment: CDR1 SQVTM and CDR2 ANQGSEA. Here the CDR3 DNA reads TGCAGCGTTTATAACCTAGCGGGGGACACAGATACGCAGTATTTT. Amino acid sequence: CSVYNLAGDTDTQYF.

The rearrangement links TRBV5-1 to TRBJ2-7; 9 bases agree with TRBD1. Germline CDR1 and CDR2: SGHRS and YFSETQ. The CDR3 has 15 residues. The V segment lost 3 bases and the J segment 4 bases; nucleotides outside the gene matches: 8. The CDR3 DNA sequence: TGCGCCAGCAGCTCAGAGGGACAGGGTTGGTACGAGCAGTACTTC. It yields the protein CASSSEGQGWYEQYF. The whole variable domain, remainder taken from reference TRBV5-1 and TRBJ2-7, is KAGVTQTPRYLIKTRGQQVTLSCSPISGHRSVSWYQQTPGQGLQFLFEYFSETQRNKGNFPGRFSGRQFSNSRSEMNVSTLELGDSALYLCASSSEGQGWYEQYFGPGTRLTVT.

This clone has just one count. V gene TRBV5-1 combines with J gene TRBJ2-2, with 7 bases fitting TRBD2. Germline CDR1 reads SGHRS; CDR2 reads YFSETQ. CDR3 length equals 15 residues. V shed 2 bases and J 3 bases; nucleotides not matched to a gene: 4. The CDR3 DNA reads TGCGCCAGCAGCTTCTCCCTAGCGGACACCGGGGAGCTGTTTTTT. This encodes CASSFSLADTGELFF.

This rearrangement joins TRBV12-3 or TRBV12-4 to TRBJ1-2; no clear D gene. The V end lost 2 bases, the J end lost 4 bases, and 5 bases lay between the germline ends. The CDR3 extends over 12 amino acids. The CDR3 DNA reads TGTGCCAGCAGTTTAAATGCCTATGGCTACACCTTC. It encodes CASSLNAYGYTF.

The V and J genes are TRBV10-1 and TRBJ1-2; 8 bases fit TRBD1. Looked up from germline, CDR1 is WNHNN and CDR2 is SYGVQD (reference sequence). The CDR3 spans 14 residues. The J segment lost 4 bases and the V segment lost 3 bases, leaving 4 bases of the junction unmatched. The CDR3 DNA sequence: TGCGCCAGCAGTGAAACCGACAGGGGCTATGGCTACACCTTC. This gives the protein CASSETDRGYGYTF.

This clone was seen just once. V and J are TRBV11-2 and TRBJ2-7, with D perhaps TRBD2 (5 bases). The germline CDR1 and CDR2 sequences are SGHAT and FQNNGV. The CDR3 is 16 residues long. V lost 1 base and J 0 bases, leaving 13 bases between the germline ends. In DNA form, the CDR3 reads TGTGCCAGCAGCTTAGTTCTCAGCACTAGCTCCTACGAGCAGTACTTC. As protein: CASSLVLSTSSYEQYF.

This chain uses TRBV7-2 with TRBJ1-3, with D tentatively TRBD1 (5 bases). The germline V gene encodes CDR1 SGHTA and CDR2 FQGNSA. The CDR3 is made up of 14 amino acids. V gave up 5 bases and J gave up 2 bases, with 10 bases separating them. CDR3 coding DNA: TGTGCCAGCAGCCTCCTCAGGGCTGGAAACACCATATATTTT. Translated, it gives CASSLLRAGNTIYF.

The J gene is TRBJ1-2, the V gene TRBV7-2; D is possibly TRBD1 (6 bases). CDR1 and CDR2 (germline): SGHTA, FQGNSA. The CDR3 contains 15 residues. Between the trimmed V and J ends, which lost 3 bases and 7 bases, there was a span of 18 bases. The CDR3 DNA reads TGTGCCAGCAGCTTGGGACAACAGATGAGGGGTGGCTACACCTTC. Its protein product is CASSLGQQMRGGYTF.

The gene calls are TRBV11-2 and TRBJ1-2, with D hard to call. This CDR3 comprises 16 residues. The germline CDR1 and CDR2 sequences are SGHAT and FQNNGV. V gave up 3 bases and J gave up 3 bases, with 17 bases separating them. The CDR3 region is CASSLWRYRADYGYTF. The CDR3 DNA is TGTGCCAGCAGCTTGTGGAGGTATAGGGCGGACTATGGCTACACCTTC.

There are a few counts of this clone. The chain uses TRBV19 and TRBJ1-1; D gene ambiguous. This CDR3 has 13 residues. V was clipped by 4 bases and J by 1 base, with 7 bases between them. Germline V gene lookup returns CDR1 LNHDA and CDR2 SQIVND (reference sequence). DNA for the CDR3: TGTGCCAGTAGTAAGCAGAGGAACACTGAAGCTTTCTTT. Translated, it gives CASSKQRNTEAFF.

The chain has TRBV5-1 and TRBJ2-5; D is unresolved. The CDR3 loop spans 14 amino acids. The V and J ends lost 10 bases and 1 base respectively, with 17 bases between them. CDR1 SGHRS and CDR2 YFSETQ come from the germline V gene. CDR3 loop: CAPRISALQETQYF. CDR3 coding DNA: TGCGCCCCCCGGATCAGCGCACTCCAAGAGACCCAGTACTTC.

The V and J genes are TRBV3-1 (or the pseudogene TRBV3-2) and TRBJ1-5; possibly TRBD1 for D (5 bases). The V end lost 1 base, the J end lost 6 bases, and 7 bases lay between the germline ends. The CDR3 runs 13 residues. The germline CDR1 and CDR2 sequences are LGHDT and YNNKEL (reference sequence). CDR3 in amino acids: CASSQVRGQPQHF. In DNA, the CDR3 is TGTGCCAGCAGCCAAGTGAGGGGTCAGCCCCAGCATTTT.

The chain combines TRBV2 with TRBJ1-4, with no clear D. Between the trimmed V and J ends, which lost 7 bases and 5 bases, there was a span of 8 bases. Germline values: CDR1 SNHLY, CDR2 FYNNEI. The CDR3 is 12 amino acids. For the CDR3, the DNA is TGTGCCAGCAAGAGAGCGAATGAAAAACTGTTTTTT. It specifies CASKRANEKLFF.

This clone came up once. V gene TRBV10-3 combines with J gene TRBJ2-1; D uncertain. CDR3 length equals 11 residues. Trimming left V 2 bases short and J 15 bases short, with 11 bases between. Germline V CDR1 and CDR2: ENHRY, SYGVKD. CDR3 bases: TGTGCCATCAGTGAGGTGGGTGCCCGGTTCTTC. As protein: CAISEVGARFF.

This clone was detected a few times. Written as DNA, the CDR3 is TGTGCCAGCAGTTGGACATCACAAGGGGAGCTGTTTTTT. Protein sequence: CASSWTSQGELFF. This sequence joins TRBV7-3 and TRBJ2-2, with D maybe TRBD1 (5 bases). The germline V gene encodes CDR1 SGHTA and CDR2 FQGTGA. This CDR3 has 13 amino acids. V was trimmed by 6 bases and J by 8 bases, leaving 13 bases between them.

This rearrangement joins TRBV12-3 or TRBV12-4 to TRBJ1-4; TRBD1 agrees at 9 bases. The ends lost 7 bases at V and 4 bases at J; junction bases unmatched: 1. The CDR3 has 13 residues. CDR3 amino acids: CASKGQGNEKLFF. CDR3 DNA sequence: TGTGCCAGCAAGGGACAGGGTAATGAAAAACTGTTTTTT.

This clone has a single count. The chain couples TRBV6-1 to TRBJ1-1; no clear D gene. The CDR3 has 14 amino acids. The V end lost 2 bases, the J end lost 0 bases, and 7 bases lay between the germline ends. Germline V gene sequence: CDR1 MNHNS, CDR2 SASEGT. CDR3 amino acids: CASSEPTMNTEAFF. DNA for the CDR3: TGTGCCAGCAGTGAACCCACTATGAACACTGAAGCTTTCTTT.

The chain combines TRBV21-1 with TRBJ1-3; TRBD1 is the table's D call and was not checked against the DNA. TRBV21-1 is a pseudogene. This CDR3 is built from 15 residues. CDR3 DNA: TGTGCCAGCAGCAAACGAACAGGGCTGGGAAACACCATATATTTT. Translated: CASSKRTGLGNTIYF.

The chain is built from TRBV2 and TRBJ1-5; possible D gene TRBD1, 5 bases. CDR1 and CDR2 from the germline V gene are SNHLY and FYNNEI. V gave up 3 bases and J gave up 8 bases, with 20 bases separating them. There are 16 residues in the CDR3. CDR3 sequence: CASSETGTLRQEPQHF. The CDR3 nucleotides read TGTGCCAGCAGTGAGACCGGGACTCTTCGGCAGGAGCCCCAGCATTTT.

The rearrangement links TRBV19 to TRBJ2-2, with 10 bases lining up with TRBD1. V lost 4 bases and J lost 6; bases outside the gene matches: 5. Germline-derived CDR1 and CDR2 are LNHDA and SQIVND (reference sequence). The CDR3 spans 15 residues. The CDR3 DNA reads as TGTGCCAGTAGTACCGACAGGGGGCTATCCGGGGAGCTGTTTTTT. This gives the protein CASSTDRGLSGELFF.

The chain links TRBV7-9 to TRBJ1-5; D perhaps matches TRBD1 (6 bases). The CDR3 has 15 amino acids. Germline CDR1 SEHNR, CDR2 FQNEAQ (reference sequence). Deletions cut 0 bases from V and 8 bases from J, with 14 bases between. CDR3 sequence reads: CASSLAGAVGEPQHF. The DNA for the CDR3 is TGTGCCAGCAGCTTAGCGGGGGCTGTGGGGGAGCCCCAGCATTTT.

The DNA for the CDR3 is TGTGCCAGCAGTGAAGGTCCCCCCAGCGGGACAGATACGCAGTATTTT. Amino acid sequence: CASSEGPPSGTDTQYF. This chain joins TRBV2 and TRBJ2-3; possibly TRBD2 for D (6 bases). V was trimmed by 1 base and J by 3 bases, leaving 14 bases between them. The length of the CDR3 is 16 residues. Germline V gives CDR1 SNHLY, CDR2 FYNNEI.

J is TRBJ1-6 and V is TRBV5-1, with a tentative D call TRBD1 (5 bases). Trimming took off 2 bases at V and 6 bases at J, with 15 bases between the two ends. CDR3 length: 16 residues. Germline CDR1 reads SGHRS; CDR2 reads YFSETQ. CDR3 DNA sequence: TGCGCCAGCAGCTTCTCCGGGGGTGGGTCTAATTCACCCCTCCACTTT. Encoded protein: CASSFSGGGSNSPLHF.